Listed below are T cell receptor beta chains from one sample, sequenced in a study of response to subunit inactivated influenza vaccine. MiXCR, applied by TCRdb to the RT-PCR reads, yields one record per CDR3 protein. The sample consists of 430,000 or so distinct CDR3 sequences, 9.5% to 12% of them appearing once. The sequenced sample was PBMCs from blood, obtained around seven weeks after vaccination. The receptors were sampled from a man aged 45-65 years who received an inactivated influenza vaccine. Both conserved end residues are part of each CDR3.

v_gene	j_gene	CDR3aa
TRBV25-1	TRBJ1-4	CASSGSGGTNEKLFF
TRBV11-1	TRBJ2-7	CASSPIGGLAATSYEQYF
TRBV2	TRBJ2-5	CASSDRQFQETQYF
TRBV4-2	TRBJ2-1	CASSQYGPALGGEQFF
TRBV12-3/TRBV12-4	TRBJ1-2	CASSGGQSYGYTF
TRBV10-2	TRBJ2-7	CASLNFDGYEQYF
TRBV7-8	TRBJ2-1	CASTNGGVNYNEQFF
TRBV29-1	TRBJ2-5	CSVVPVYQETQYF
TRBV20-1	TRBJ2-3	CSARDRGTMNTQYF
TRBV24-1	TRBJ2-7	CATSGTGQGEYEQYF
TRBV9	TRBJ2-7	CASSVDPSGDYEQYF
TRBV27	TRBJ2-6	CASSRWVSNVLTF
TRBV6-1	TRBJ2-1	CASRRGTSGRARGNEQFF
TRBV12-3/TRBV12-4	TRBJ2-2	CASSPSEAGELFF
TRBV10-3	TRBJ1-2	CAISESKGADGYTF
TRBV20-1	TRBJ2-1	CSARQGLAFYNEQFF
TRBV20-1	TRBJ2-7	CRLTSGQGLAEQYF
TRBV6-1	TRBJ2-3	CASRRSGSPDTQYF
TRBV6-1	TRBJ1-1	CASSQLRTGQGTEAFF
TRBV10-3	TRBJ1-5	CAIPETGGRVSNQPQHF
TRBV29-1	TRBJ1-4	CSVVTGVLQEGNEKLFF
TRBV5-1	TRBJ2-3	CASSPGMKWAASTDTQYF